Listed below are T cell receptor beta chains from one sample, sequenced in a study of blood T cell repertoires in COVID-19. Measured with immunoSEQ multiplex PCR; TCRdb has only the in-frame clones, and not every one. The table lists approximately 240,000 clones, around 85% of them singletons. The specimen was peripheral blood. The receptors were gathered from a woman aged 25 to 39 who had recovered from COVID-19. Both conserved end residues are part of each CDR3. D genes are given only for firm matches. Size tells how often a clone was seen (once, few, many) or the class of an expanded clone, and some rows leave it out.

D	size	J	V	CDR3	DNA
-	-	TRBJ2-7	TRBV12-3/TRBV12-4	CASSRLLTYEQYF	TGTGCCAGCAGTCGACTTTTGACCTACGAGCAGTACTTC
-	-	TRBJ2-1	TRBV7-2	CASSSHSNEQFF	TGTGCCAGCAGCTCCCATTCCAATGAGCAGTTCTTC
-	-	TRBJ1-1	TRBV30	CAWSVPLTEAFF	TGTGCCTGGAGTGTTCCTCTCACTGAAGCTTTCTTT
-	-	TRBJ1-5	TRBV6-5	CATTLGGGNQPQHF	TGTGCCACGACATTGGGGGGAGGCAATCAGCCCCAGCATTTT
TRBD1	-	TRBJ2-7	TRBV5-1	CASSLDGTGTPRYEQYF	TGCGCCAGCAGCTTGGATGGGACAGGAACCCCTAGGTACGAGCAGTACTTC
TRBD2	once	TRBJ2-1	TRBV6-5	CASSSLAGTYNEQFF	TGTGCCAGCAGTTCCCTAGCGGGGACCTACAATGAGCAGTTCTTC
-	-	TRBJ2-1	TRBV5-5	CASSLRTPRANEQFF	TGTGCCAGCAGCTTGAGGACTCCCAGAGCTAATGAGCAGTTCTTC
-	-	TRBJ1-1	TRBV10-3	CAISELDRTSF	TGTGCCATCAGTGAGTTGGACCGGACATCCTTT
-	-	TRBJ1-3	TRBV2	CAIDRSNGNTIYF	TGTGCCATCGACAGGTCTAATGGAAACACCATATATTTT
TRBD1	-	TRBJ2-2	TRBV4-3	CASSHVSGQGTGELFF	TGCGCCAGCAGCCACGTCTCGGGACAGGGAACCGGGGAGCTGTTTTTT
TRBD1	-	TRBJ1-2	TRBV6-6	CASSYSTGGVRGYTF	TGTGCCAGCAGTTACTCAACAGGGGGTGTACGTGGCTACACCTTC
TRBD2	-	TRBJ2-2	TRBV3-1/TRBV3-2	CASSLGTTATGELFF	TGTGCCAGCAGCCTGGGGACTACCGCCACCGGGGAGCTGTTTTTT
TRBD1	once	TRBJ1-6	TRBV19	CASRQGEGDSPLHF	TGTGCCAGTCGACAGGGGGAAGGAGATTCACCCCTCCACTTT
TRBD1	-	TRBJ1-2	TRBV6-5	CASRKQGAGGYTF	TGTGCCAGCAGGAAACAGGGGGCGGGTGGCTACACCTTC
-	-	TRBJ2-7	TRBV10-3	CAISPGYEQYF	TGTGCCATCAGCCCAGGGTACGAGCAGTACTTC
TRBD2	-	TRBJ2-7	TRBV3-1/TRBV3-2	CASSLRLAGAYEQYF	TGTGCCAGCAGCCTCAGACTAGCGGGGGCCTACGAGCAGTACTTC
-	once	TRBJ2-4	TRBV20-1	CSAGVDGGVKNIQYF	TGCAGTGCTGGTGTTGACGGGGGTGTCAAAAACATTCAGTACTTC
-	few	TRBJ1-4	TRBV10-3	CAISETGGNEKLFF	TGTGCCATCAGTGAGACGGGAGGGAATGAAAAACTGTTTTTT
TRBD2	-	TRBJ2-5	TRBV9	CASSVHGGIRSGGQQETQYF	TGTGCCAGCAGCGTACACGGCGGTATTAGGAGCGGGGGCCAGCAAGAGACCCAGTACTTC
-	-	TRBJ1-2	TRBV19	CASSMSGNYGYTF	TGTGCCAGTAGTATGTCAGGGAACTATGGCTACACCTTC
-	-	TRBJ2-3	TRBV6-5	CASISADTQYF	TGTGCCAGCATAAGCGCAGATACGCAGTATTTT
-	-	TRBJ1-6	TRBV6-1	CASSDRGRSPLHF	TGTGCCAGCAGTGACAGGGGAAGGTCACCCCTCCACTTT
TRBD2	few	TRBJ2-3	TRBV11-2	CASKDLAGGTDTQYF	TGTGCCAGCAAAGATCTAGCGGGGGGCACAGATACGCAGTATTTT
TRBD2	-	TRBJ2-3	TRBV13	CASSSPGTSGDRDTQYF	TGTGCCAGCAGCTCTCCCGGGACTAGCGGCGATCGAGATACGCAGTATTTT
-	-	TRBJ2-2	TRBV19	CASSPLGVNTGELFF	TGTGCCAGTAGTCCCCTCGGGGTGAACACCGGGGAGCTGTTTTTT
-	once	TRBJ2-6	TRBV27	CASSRLGGSGANVLTF	TGTGCCAGCAGCCGCCTCGGCGGATCTGGGGCCAACGTCCTGACTTTC
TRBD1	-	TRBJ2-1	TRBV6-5	CASRPGQGALNEQFF	TGTGCCAGCAGGCCGGGACAGGGGGCTTTGAATGAGCAGTTCTTC
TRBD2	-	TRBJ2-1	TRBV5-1	CASSPMGTSGYHFEQFF	TGCGCCAGCAGCCCCATGGGGACTAGCGGGTACCATTTTGAGCAGTTCTTC
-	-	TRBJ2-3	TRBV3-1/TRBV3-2	CASSHPGKLDTQYF	TGTGCCAGCAGCCACCCAGGGAAGCTAGATACGCAGTATTTT
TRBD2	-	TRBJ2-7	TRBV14	CASSQAYSWYGGGENYEQYF	TGTGCCAGCAGCCAAGCATACTCGTGGTATGGCGGGGGGGAAAACTACGAGCAGTACTTC
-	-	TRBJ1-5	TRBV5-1	CASSLSGADQPQHF	TGCGCCAGCAGCTTGTCTGGGGCGGATCAGCCCCAGCATTTT
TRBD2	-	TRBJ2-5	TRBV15	CATSTLAGGLQETQYF	TGTGCCACCAGCACGTTAGCGGGGGGGCTCCAAGAGACCCAGTACTTC
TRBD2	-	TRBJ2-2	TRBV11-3	CASSPAGGPATGELFF	TGTGCCAGCAGCCCGGCGGGGGGCCCGGCCACCGGGGAGCTGTTTTTT
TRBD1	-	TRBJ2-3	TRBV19	CASSIPPARGRTDTQYF	TGTGCCAGTAGTATCCCCCCAGCGAGGGGGCGCACAGATACGCAGTATTTT
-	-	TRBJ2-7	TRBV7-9	CASSFFNGGSYEQYF	TGTGCCAGCAGCTTCTTTAACGGTGGCTCCTACGAGCAGTACTTC
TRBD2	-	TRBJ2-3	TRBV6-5	CASSSRGGGGTDTQYF	TGTGCCAGCAGTTCCAGGGGCGGGGGGGGCACAGATACGCAGTATTTT
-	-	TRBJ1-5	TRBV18	CASSAGQGNQPQHF	TGTGCCAGCTCGGCGGGGCAGGGCAACCAGCCCCAGCATTTT
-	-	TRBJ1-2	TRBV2	CASSDGSWSYGYTF	TGTGCCAGCAGTGACGGCTCTTGGAGCTATGGCTACACCTTC
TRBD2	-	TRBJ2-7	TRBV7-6	CASSLMLAGGSSSYEQYF	TGTGCCAGCAGCTTAATGCTAGCGGGGGGCTCTAGCTCCTACGAGCAGTACTTC
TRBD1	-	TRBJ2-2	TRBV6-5	CASSVGTANTGELFF	TGTGCCAGCAGCGTCGGGACAGCGAACACCGGGGAGCTGTTTTTT
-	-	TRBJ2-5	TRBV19	CASSKQETQETQYF	TGTGCCAGTAGTAAACAGGAGACCCAAGAGACCCAGTACTTC
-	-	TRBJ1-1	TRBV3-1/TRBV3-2	CASSPATGLVTEAFF	TGTGCCAGCAGCCCAGCCACAGGTTTGGTCACTGAAGCTTTCTTT
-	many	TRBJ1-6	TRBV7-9	CASSLVDTNSPLHF	TGTGCCAGCAGCTTAGTGGACACTAATTCACCCCTCCACTTT
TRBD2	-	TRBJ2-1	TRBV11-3	CASSPVAGGVNEQFF	TGTGCCAGCAGCCCGGTAGCGGGGGGAGTTAATGAGCAGTTCTTC
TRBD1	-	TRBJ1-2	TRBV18	CASSRTGDSYGYTF	TGTGCCAGCTCACGGACAGGGGACAGCTATGGCTACACCTTC
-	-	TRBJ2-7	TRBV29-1	CSVAWGDEQYF	TGCAGCGTTGCTTGGGGGGATGAGCAGTACTTC
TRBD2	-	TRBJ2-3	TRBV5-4	CASSALAGDYTDTQYF	TGTGCCAGCAGCGCTCTAGCGGGGGACTACACAGATACGCAGTATTTT
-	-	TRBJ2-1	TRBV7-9	CASSLSGRNEQFF	TGTGCCAGCAGCTTATCAGGGAGGAATGAGCAGTTCTTC
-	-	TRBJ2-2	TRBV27	CASSRGLLTGELFF	TGTGCCAGCAGTAGGGGACTGCTCACCGGGGAGCTGTTTTTT
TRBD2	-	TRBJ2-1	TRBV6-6	CASSRPSGGAYNEQFF	TGTGCCAGCAGTCGACCTAGCGGGGGGGCCTACAATGAGCAGTTCTTC
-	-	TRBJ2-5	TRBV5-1	CASGQPQETQYF	TGCGCCAGCGGCCAACCCCAAGAGACCCAGTACTTC
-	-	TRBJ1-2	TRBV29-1	CSVDPQGNGYTF	TGCAGCGTTGATCCTCAGGGAAATGGCTACACCTTC
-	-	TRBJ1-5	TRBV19	CASSIARQVLSNQPQHF	TGTGCCAGTAGTATAGCCAGACAGGTCTTAAGCAATCAGCCCCAGCATTTT
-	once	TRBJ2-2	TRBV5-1	CASLTLPNTGELFF	TGCGCCAGCCTAACCCTTCCGAACACCGGGGAGCTGTTTTTT
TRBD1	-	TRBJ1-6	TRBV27	CASSLGGQGNSYNSPLHF	TGTGCCAGCAGTTTAGGTGGACAGGGGAACTCCTATAATTCACCCCTCCACTTT
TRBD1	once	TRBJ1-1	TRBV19	CASTDPDRENTEAFF	TGTGCCAGTACCGATCCGGACAGGGAGAACACTGAAGCTTTCTTT
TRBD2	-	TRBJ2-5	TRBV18	CASSRTSGGRETQYF	TGTGCCAGCTCACGGACTAGCGGGGGACGGGAGACCCAGTACTTC
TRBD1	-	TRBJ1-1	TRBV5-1	CASSLLGGLLNTEAFF	TGCGCCAGCAGCTTGTTAGGGGGCCTCTTGAACACTGAAGCTTTCTTT
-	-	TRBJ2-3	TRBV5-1	CASSFGGDTQYF	TGCGCCAGCAGCTTCGGGGGAGATACGCAGTATTTT